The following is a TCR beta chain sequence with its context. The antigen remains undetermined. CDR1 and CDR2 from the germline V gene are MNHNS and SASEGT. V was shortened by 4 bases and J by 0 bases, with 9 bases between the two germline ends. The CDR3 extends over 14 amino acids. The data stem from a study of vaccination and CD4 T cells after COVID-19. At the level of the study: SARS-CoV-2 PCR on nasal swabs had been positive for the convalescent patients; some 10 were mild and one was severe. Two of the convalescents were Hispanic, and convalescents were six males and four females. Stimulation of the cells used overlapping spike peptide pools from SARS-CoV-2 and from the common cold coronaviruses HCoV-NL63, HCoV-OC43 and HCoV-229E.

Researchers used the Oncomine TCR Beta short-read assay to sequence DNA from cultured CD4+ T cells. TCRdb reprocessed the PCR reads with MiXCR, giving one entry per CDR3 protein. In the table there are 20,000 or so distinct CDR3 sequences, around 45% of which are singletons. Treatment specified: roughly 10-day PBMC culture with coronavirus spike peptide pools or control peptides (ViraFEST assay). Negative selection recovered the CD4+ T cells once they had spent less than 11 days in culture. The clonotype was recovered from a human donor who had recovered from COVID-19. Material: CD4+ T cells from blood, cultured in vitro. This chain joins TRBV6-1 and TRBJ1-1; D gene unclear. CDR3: CASSVAGVNTEAFF. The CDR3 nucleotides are TGTGCCAGCAGTGTTGCCGGGGTGAACACTGAAGCTTTCTTT.